The clone carrying this TCR beta chain was recorded many times. The germline V gene has CDR1 SGHVS and CDR2 FQNEAQ. V dropped 1 base and J dropped 4 bases, with 7 bases sitting between them. The CDR3 length is 13 residues. Unique molecular identifiers, one per molecule, were present on every TCR cDNA molecule. TCRdb reanalysed the 5' RACE reads using MiXCR and keeps one entry per CDR3 protein. The sample carries 12,000 or so distinct CDR3 sequences, around 15% recorded once. This sample is part of a study of spatial heterogeneity in lung cancer. The time point: sample taken at primary tumor resection. Unsorted tumor, nontumor lung tissue or cryopreserved PBMC supplied the whole RNA.

The chain combines TRBV7-8 with TRBJ1-2; D gene unclear. This clonotype was sampled from a female donor with early-stage non-small cell lung cancer. The sample here was PBMCs, taken at surgery. The CDR3 is CASSLVASYGYTF. The DNA of the CDR3 is TGTGCCAGCAGCTTAGTAGCCTCCTATGGCTACACCTTC.